This T cell receptor (beta chain) was captured by sequencing in a study of beta chain features in type 1 diabetes. The germline V and J ends were trimmed by 1 base and 5 bases, with 8 bases remaining between them. The CDR3 runs to 13 residues. Germline V gene lookup returns CDR1 SEHNR and CDR2 FQNEAQ (reference sequence). The entirety of the isolated RNA underwent reverse transcription, so expressed TCRB transcripts were sequenced. This table comes from immunoSEQ multiplex PCR, and its TCRdb copy is limited to in-frame clones, with some not included. This sample has approximately 84,000 clones, with around a third found just once. In this sample, this clone turned up a few times.

This chain links TRBV7-9 with TRBJ1-1; possibly TRBD1 for D (6 bases). Input material: stem cell memory CD4+ T cells from blood. This receptor was taken from a woman under 30 in good health. CDR3 residues: CASSLDRVTEAFF. Here the CDR3 DNA reads TGTGCCAGCAGCTTAGACAGGGTAACTGAAGCTTTCTTT. Together with reference TRBV7-9 and TRBJ1-1, the CDR3 gives the full variable domain: DTGVSQNPRHKITKRGQNVTFRCDPISEHNRLYWYRQTLGQGPEFLTYFQNEAQLEKSRLLSDRFSAERPKGSFSTLEIQRTEQGDSAMYLCASSLDRVTEAFFGQGTRLTVV.